The entry below describes one T cell receptor beta chain. The antigen is undetermined. Germline CDR1 SGHAT, CDR2 FQDESV (reference sequence). This CDR3 is built from 14 residues. V trimming: 3 bases; J trimming: 6 bases; junction bases outside the gene matches: 5. The sample comes from a study of T cell repertoires in cytomegalovirus infection. At the level of the study: CMV epitopes that were recently identified and HLA-C-restricted were used alongside well-studied HLA-B-restricted ones. Through public TCR beta signatures, both CMV infection and matching HLA type were indicated.

TCRdb recomputed calls from the reads with MiXCR, one row per CDR3 protein. The sample comprises about 150,000 distinct CDR3 sequences, about 32% of which are singletons, and about 50% rests with the top ten. Regarding the study as a whole: HLA-C-restricted CMV clonotypes gave the most frequent clonotype in two of eight donors. The cumulative frequency of public TCR beta families distinguished individuals who carried CMV together with the relevant HLA.

The receptor was isolated from a human donor in good health (CMV status not recorded). Some clones in this sample may be carry-over from other donors' samples. The chain recombines TRBV11-1 with TRBJ2-3; 8 bases fit TRBD2. This specimen consisted of CD8+ T cells from cultured PBMCs, obtained from culture after CMV antigen stimulation. CDR3 nucleotides: TGTGCCAGCAGCTTTAGCGGCGGGGGGGATACGCAGTATTTT. Its protein product is CASSFSGGGDTQYF.